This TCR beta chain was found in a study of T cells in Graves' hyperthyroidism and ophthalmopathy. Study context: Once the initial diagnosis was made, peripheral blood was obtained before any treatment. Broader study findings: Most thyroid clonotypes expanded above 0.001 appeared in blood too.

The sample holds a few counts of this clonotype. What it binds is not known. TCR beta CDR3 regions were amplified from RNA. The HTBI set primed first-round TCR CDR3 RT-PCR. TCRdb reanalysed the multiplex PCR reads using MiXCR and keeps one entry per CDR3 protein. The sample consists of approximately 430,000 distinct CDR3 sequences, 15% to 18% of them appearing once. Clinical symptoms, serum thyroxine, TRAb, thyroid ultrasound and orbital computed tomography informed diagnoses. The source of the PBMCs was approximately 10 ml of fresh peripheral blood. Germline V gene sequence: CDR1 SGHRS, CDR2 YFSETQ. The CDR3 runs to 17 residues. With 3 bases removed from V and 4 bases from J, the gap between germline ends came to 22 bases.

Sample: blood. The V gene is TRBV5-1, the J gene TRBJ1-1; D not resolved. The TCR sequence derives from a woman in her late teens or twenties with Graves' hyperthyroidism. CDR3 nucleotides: TGCGCCAGCAGCTCCCCTAGAGATGTAGGGTTCGTCACTGAAGCTTTCTTT. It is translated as CASSSPRDVGFVTEAFF.